This T cell receptor beta chain was retrieved from a study of cytomegalovirus exposure and HLA in healthy donors. The data were produced by immunoSEQ multiplex PCR, yet TCRdb's version contains in-frame clones alone and is incomplete. The table has 150,000 or so clones, around nine tenths seen once. The CDR3 runs 16 residues. Trimming left V 6 bases short and J 3 bases short, with 18 bases between. Germline V lookup: CDR1 SGHRS, CDR2 YFSETQ. Sequencing input: PBMCs. This receptor was identified in a man aged 18-30 years in good health and CMV-seropositive. The chain uses TRBV5-1 and TRBJ2-2; TRBD2 is a possible D gene (5 bases). The CDR3 reads CASTNLRVFDTGELFF. CDR3 in DNA: TGCGCCAGCACCAATCTGAGGGTTTTCGACACCGGGGAGCTGTTTTTT.